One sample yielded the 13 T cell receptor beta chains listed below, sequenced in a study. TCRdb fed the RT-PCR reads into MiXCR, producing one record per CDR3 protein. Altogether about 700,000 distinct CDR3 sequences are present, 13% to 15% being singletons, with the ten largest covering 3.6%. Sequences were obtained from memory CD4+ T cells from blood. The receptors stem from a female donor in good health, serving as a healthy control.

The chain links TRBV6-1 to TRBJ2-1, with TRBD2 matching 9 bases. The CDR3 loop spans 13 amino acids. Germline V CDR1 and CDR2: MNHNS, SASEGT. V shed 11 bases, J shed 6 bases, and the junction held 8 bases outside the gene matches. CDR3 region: CALASGIGNEQFF. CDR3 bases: TGTGCCTTGGCTAGCGGGATCGGCAATGAGCAGTTCTTC.

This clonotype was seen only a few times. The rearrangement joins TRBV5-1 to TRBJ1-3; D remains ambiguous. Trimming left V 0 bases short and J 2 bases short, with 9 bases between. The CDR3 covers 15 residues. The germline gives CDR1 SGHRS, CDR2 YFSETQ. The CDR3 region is CASSLGLTPGNTIYF. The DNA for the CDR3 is TGCGCCAGCAGCTTGGGATTGACGCCTGGAAACACCATATATTTT.

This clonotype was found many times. This chain's CDR3 is CASSQLAGEGREQFF. The DNA for the CDR3 is TGCGCCAGCAGCCAACTAGCGGGAGAGGGCAGAGAGCAGTTCTTC. V usage is TRBV5-1 and J usage is TRBJ2-1; 11 bases are shared with TRBD2. Germline values: CDR1 SGHRS, CDR2 YFSETQ. The CDR3 contains 15 residues. V lost 4 bases, J lost 10 bases, and 10 bases stayed unmatched.

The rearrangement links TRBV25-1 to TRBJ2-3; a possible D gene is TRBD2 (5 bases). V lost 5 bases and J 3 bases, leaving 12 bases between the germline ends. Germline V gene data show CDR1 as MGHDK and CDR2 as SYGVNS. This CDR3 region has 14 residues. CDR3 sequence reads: CASSPELETDTQYF. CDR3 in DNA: TGTGCCAGCAGTCCAGAACTAGAGACAGATACGCAGTATTTT.

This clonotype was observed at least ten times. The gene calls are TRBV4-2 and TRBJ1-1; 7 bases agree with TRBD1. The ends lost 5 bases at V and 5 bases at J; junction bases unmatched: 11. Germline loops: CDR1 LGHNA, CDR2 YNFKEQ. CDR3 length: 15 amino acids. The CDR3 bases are TGTGCCAGCAGCACCCGACAGGGAGTAGATACTGAAGCTTTCTTT. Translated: CASSTRQGVDTEAFF.

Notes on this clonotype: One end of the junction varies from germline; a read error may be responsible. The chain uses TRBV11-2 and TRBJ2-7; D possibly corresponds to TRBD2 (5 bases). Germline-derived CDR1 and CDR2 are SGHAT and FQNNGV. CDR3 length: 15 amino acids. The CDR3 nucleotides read TGTGCCAGCAGCCCCACCGGGATATCAAACTACGAGCAGTGCTTC. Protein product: CASSPTGISNYEQCF.

CDR3 residues: CSATQIGTTQETQYF. In DNA, the CDR3 is TGCAGTGCTACTCAAATCGGGACTACCCAAGAGACCCAGTACTTC. The V gene is TRBV20-1, the J gene TRBJ2-5, with 7 positions matching TRBD2. Trimming took 4 bases from V and 1 from J; bases not matched to a gene: 9. This CDR3 is 15 amino acids long. Per the germline V gene, CDR1 is DFQATT and CDR2 is SNEGSKA (reference sequence).

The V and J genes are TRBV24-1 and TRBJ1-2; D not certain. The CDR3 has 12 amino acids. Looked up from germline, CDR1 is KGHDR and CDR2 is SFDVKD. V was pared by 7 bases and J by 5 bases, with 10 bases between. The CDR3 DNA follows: TGTGCCACCAGCGGGCAGGAATATGGCTACACCTTC. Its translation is CATSGQEYGYTF.

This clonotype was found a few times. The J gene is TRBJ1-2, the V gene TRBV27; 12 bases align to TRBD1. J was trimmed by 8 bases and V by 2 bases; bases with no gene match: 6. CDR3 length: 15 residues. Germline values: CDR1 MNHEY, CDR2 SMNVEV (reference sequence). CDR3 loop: CASSLVGTGGRGYTF. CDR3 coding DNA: TGTGCCAGCAGTTTAGTCGGGACAGGGGGCCGCGGCTACACCTTC.

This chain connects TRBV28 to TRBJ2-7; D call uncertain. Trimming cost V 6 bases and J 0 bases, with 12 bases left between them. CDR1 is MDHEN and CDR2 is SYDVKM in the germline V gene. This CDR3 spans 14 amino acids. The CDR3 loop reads CASRSDGFSYEQYF. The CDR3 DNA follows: TGTGCCAGCAGGTCGGACGGATTCTCCTACGAGCAGTACTTC.

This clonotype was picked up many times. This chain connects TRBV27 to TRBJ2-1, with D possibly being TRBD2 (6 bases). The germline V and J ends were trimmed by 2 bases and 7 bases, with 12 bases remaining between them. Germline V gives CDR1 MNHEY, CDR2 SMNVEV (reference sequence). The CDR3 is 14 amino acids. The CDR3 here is CASSLKGLLNEQFF. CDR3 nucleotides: TGTGCCAGCAGTTTAAAGGGACTCCTAAATGAGCAGTTCTTC.

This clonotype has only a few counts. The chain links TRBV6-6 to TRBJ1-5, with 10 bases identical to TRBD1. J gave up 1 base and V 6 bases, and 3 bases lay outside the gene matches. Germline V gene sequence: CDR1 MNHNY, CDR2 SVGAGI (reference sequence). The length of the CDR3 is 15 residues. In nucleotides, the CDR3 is TGTGCCAGCAGAGAGACAGGGGGCAGCAATCAGCCCCAGCATTTT. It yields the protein CASRETGGSNQPQHF.

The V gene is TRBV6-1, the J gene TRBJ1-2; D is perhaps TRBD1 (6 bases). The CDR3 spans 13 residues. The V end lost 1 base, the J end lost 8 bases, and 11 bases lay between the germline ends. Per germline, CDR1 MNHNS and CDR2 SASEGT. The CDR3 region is CASSEVPGAGYTF. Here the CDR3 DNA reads TGTGCCAGCAGTGAAGTCCCAGGGGCAGGCTACACCTTC.